The 10 T cell receptor beta chains given below trace back to one sample, sequenced in a study of blood T cell repertoires in COVID-19. Profiling relied on immunoSEQ multiplex PCR, and the TCRdb table lists in-frame clones only, not all of them. The table lists 70,000 to 85,000 clones, around 80% of them singletons, with roughly 15% in the top ten. The sequencing input was peripheral blood. The receptor source for this set is a woman of 80 years or more with acute or convalescent COVID-19.

V usage is TRBV10-1 and J usage is TRBJ2-7; TRBD1 aligns across 7 bases. After removal of 3 bases from V and 3 bases from J, the junction contained 8 bases not matched to a gene. Germline V gene data show CDR1 as WNHNN and CDR2 as SYGVQD (reference sequence). The CDR3 is made up of 15 amino acids. Here the CDR3 DNA reads TGCGCCAGCAGTGAAGCCGGGACAGCGGACTACGAGCAGTACTTC. Its protein product is CASSEAGTADYEQYF.

The rearrangement uses TRBV10-3 and TRBJ2-2, with 9 bases aligning to TRBD1. Per the germline V gene, CDR1 is ENHRY and CDR2 is SYGVKD. With 8 bases clipped from V and 4 bases from J, the junction kept 5 bases outside the gene matches. The CDR3 is 14 residues long. In nucleotides, the CDR3 is TGTGCCATCCATCTGACAGGGGGCACCGGGGAGCTGTTTTTT. This encodes CAIHLTGGTGELFF.

The CDR3, as DNA: TGTGCCAGCAGTTACGAACAGGGGAGCTACGAGCAGTACTTC. Residues: CASSYEQGSYEQYF. J is TRBJ2-7 and V is TRBV6-5; 7 bases map to TRBD1. Looked up from germline, CDR1 is MNHEY and CDR2 is SVGAGI. The CDR3 has 14 residues. V lost 2 bases to trimming and J lost 3 bases; unmatched junction nucleotides: 4.

The chain joins TRBV7-8 to TRBJ2-7, with 8 nucleotides matching TRBD2. The CDR3 is made up of 15 amino acids. The ends lost 5 bases at V and 6 bases at J; junction bases unmatched: 12. Germline values: CDR1 SGHVS, CDR2 FQNEAQ. In nucleotides, the CDR3 is TGTGCCAGCAGCCCTGTTTCTAGCGGGTTCCTCGAGCAGTACTTC. Protein product: CASSPVSSGFLEQYF.

The chain employs TRBV7-9 and TRBJ1-1; D ambiguous. In germline, CDR1 is SEHNR, CDR2 FQNEAQ (reference sequence). The CDR3 has 13 residues. Trimming removed 2 bases from V and 4 bases from J, with 8 bases in between. CDR3 DNA sequence: TGTGCCAGCAGCTTAAGCGCGGGCACTGAAGCTTTCTTT. This gives the protein CASSLSAGTEAFF.

The chain has TRBV5-6 and TRBJ2-7; 11 bases fit TRBD2. The V segment lost 2 bases and the J segment 4 bases; nucleotides outside the gene matches: 5. Germline V gene lookup returns CDR1 SGHDT and CDR2 YYEEEE. This CDR3 is 15 amino acids long. CDR3 sequence (DNA): TGTGCCAGCAGCTTTAGCGGGGGGGCCTGGTACGAGCAGTACTTC. Translated: CASSFSGGAWYEQYF.

This clone has just one count. The rearrangement joins TRBV27 to TRBJ2-7, with D perhaps TRBD2 (5 bases). With 6 bases removed from V and 7 bases from J, the gap between germline ends came to 19 bases. The CDR3 is 14 residues long. CDR1 MNHEY and CDR2 SMNVEV come from the germline V gene (reference sequence). The CDR3 coding sequence is TGTGCCAGCAGCCTACTAACGACGGGGATTGAGCAGTACTTC. It codes for CASSLLTTGIEQYF.

The chain carries TRBV6-5 and TRBJ2-3; TRBD2 matches 10 bases. This CDR3 region has 16 residues. CDR1 and CDR2 (germline): MNHEY, SVGAGI. Unmatched junction bases numbered 4, after V lost 0 bases and J lost 4 bases. The CDR3 is CASSYSSGGASDTQYF. CDR3 DNA: TGTGCCAGCAGTTACTCGAGCGGGGGGGCGTCAGATACGCAGTATTTT.

In DNA, the CDR3 is TGTGCCAGCTCCGGGACTAGCGCCTACGAGCAGTACTTC. It specifies CASSGTSAYEQYF. J is TRBJ2-7 and V is TRBV25-1; 10 bases match TRBD2. V trimming: 8 bases; J trimming: 2 bases; junction bases outside the gene matches: 3. CDR1 is MGHDK, CDR2 SYGVNS, per germline. The CDR3 extends over 13 amino acids.

CDR3 protein: CASSQQEWQETQYF. The CDR3 region has the DNA TGCGCCAGCAGCCAGCAGGAATGGCAAGAGACCCAGTACTTC. The chain is built from TRBV4-1 and TRBJ2-5, with unresolved D. Trimming removed 3 bases at V and 2 bases at J, with 10 bases between. Germline V gives CDR1 MGHRA, CDR2 YSYEKL. The CDR3 runs 14 residues.